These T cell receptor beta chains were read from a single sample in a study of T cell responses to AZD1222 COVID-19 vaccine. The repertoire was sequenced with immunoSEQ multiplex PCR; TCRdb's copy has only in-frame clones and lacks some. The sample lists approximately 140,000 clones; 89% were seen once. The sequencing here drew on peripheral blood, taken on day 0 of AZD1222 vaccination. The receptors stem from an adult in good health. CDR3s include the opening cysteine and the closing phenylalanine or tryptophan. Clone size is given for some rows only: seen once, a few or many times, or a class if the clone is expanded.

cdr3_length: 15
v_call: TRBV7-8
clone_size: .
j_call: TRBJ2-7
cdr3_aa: CASSYWTSGIGEQYF

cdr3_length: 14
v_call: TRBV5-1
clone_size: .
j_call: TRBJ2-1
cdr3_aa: CASSGGTANNEQFF

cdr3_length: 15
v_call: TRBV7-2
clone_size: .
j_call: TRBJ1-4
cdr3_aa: CASSLGHQTNEKLFF

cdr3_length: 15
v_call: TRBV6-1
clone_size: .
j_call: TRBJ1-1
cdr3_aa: CASREDRDRGSDAFF

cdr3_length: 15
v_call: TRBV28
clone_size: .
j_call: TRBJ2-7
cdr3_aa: CASSSGGTGGYEQYF

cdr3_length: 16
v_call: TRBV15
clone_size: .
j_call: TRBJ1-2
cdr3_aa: CATSRAGAGANYGYTF

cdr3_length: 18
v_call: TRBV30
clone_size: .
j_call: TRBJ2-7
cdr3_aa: CAWGPGSGRPGRSYEQYF

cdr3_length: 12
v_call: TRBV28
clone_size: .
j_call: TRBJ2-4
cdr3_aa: CASSPGGGIQYF

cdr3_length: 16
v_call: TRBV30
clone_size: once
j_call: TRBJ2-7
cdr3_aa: CAWSQRGLAVSYEQYF

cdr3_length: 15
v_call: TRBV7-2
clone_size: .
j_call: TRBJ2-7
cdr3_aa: CASSPRTGLTYEQYF

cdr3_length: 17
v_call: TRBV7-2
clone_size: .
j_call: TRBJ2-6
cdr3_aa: CASSLGGRVLGANVLTF

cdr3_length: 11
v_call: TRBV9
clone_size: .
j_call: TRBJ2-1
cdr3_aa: CASSVLDEQFF

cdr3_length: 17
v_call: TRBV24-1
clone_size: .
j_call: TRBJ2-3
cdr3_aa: CATSDLPYGGTTDTQYF

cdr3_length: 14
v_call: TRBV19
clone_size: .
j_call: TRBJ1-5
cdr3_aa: CASRLRQGVNPQHF

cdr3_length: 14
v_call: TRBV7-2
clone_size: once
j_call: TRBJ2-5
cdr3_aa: CASSADRGEKTQYF

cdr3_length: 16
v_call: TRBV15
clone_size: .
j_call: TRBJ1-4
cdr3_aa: CATSRDRRRDNEKLFF

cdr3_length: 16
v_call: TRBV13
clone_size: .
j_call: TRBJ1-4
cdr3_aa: CASSLVTGGTNEKLFF

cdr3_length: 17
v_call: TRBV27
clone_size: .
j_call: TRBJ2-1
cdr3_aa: CASSPGGLAGGPDEQFF

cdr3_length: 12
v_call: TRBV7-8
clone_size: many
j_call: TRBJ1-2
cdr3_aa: CASSLQGGGYTF

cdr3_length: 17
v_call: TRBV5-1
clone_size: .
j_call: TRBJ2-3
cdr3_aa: CASSLARLAGSTDTQYF

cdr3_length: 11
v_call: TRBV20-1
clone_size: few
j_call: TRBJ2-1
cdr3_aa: CSSYGPNEQFF

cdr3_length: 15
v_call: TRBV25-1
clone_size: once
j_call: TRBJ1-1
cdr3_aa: CASSEFGDRNTEAFF

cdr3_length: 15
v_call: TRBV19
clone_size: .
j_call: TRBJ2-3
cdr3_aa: CASSIPHAGTDTQYF

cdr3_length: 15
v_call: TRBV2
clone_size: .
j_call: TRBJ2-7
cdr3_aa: CASRLGGAGLHEQYF

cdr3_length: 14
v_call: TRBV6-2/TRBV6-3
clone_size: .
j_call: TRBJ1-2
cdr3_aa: CASSTTGSPGGYTF

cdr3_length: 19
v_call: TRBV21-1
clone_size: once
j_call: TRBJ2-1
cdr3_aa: CATTTRDRGHRLGYNEQFF

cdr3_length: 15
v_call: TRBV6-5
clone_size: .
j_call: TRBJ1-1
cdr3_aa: CASSWRAPLNTEAFF

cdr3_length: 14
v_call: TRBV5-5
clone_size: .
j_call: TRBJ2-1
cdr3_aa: CASSWLVPYNEQFF

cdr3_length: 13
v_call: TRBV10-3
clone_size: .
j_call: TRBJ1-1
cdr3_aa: CAMGDKRNTEAFF

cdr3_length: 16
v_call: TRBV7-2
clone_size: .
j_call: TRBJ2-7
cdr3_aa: CASTPEVTGGSYEQYF

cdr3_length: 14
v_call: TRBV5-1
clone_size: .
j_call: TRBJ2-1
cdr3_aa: CASNTGSGYNEQFF

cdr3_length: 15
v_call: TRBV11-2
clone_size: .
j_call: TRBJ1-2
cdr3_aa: CASSPTTVQGHGYTF

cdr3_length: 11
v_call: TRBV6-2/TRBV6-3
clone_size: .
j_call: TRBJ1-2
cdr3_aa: CASSYSSGYTF

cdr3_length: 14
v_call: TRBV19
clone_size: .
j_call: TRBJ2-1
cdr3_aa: CATNTGTDSDEQFF

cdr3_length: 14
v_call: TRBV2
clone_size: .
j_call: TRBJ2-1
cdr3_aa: CASQALSSYNEQFF

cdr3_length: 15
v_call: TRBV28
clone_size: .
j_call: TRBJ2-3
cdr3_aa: CASSRLAGFTDTQYF

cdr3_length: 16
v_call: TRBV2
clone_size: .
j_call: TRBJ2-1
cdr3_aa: CASRGTSGSSYNEQFF

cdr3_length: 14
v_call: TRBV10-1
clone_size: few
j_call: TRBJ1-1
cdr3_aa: CASSGGQGNTEAFF

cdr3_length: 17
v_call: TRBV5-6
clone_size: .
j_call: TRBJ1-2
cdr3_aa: CASSFLGHLAARYGYTF

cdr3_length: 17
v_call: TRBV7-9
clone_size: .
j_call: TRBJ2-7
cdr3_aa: CASSRGDLARSSYEQYF

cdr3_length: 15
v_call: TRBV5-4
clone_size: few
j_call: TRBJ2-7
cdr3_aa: CASSLAVTPRGEQYF

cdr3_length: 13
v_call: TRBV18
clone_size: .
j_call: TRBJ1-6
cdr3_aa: CASSRDSDSPLHF

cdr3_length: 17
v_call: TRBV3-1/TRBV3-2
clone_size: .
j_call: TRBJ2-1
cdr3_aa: CASSRFAGAAIKDEQFF

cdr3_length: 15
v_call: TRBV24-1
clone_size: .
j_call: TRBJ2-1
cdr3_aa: CATSAKQTGYNEQFF

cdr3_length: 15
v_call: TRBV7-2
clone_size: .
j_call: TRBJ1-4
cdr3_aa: CASSPGGPLGEKLFF

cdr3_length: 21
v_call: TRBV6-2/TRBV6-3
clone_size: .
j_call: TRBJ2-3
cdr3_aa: CASSWSRLAGGSAASTDTQYF

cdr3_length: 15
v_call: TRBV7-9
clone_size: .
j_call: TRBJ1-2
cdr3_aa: CASSSDWSSRYGYTF

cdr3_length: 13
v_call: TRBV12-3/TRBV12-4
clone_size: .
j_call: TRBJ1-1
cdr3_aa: CASSLGATNKAFF

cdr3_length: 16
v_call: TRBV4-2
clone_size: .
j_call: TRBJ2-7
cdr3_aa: CASSPQGLAGSYEQYF

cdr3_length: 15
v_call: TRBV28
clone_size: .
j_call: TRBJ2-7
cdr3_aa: CASRPGTGGWGEQYF

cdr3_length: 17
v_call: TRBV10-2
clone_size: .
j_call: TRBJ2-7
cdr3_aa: CASSDRTSGRTTYEQYF

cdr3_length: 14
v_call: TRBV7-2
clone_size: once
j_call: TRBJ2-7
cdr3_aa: CASGTGLAFNEQYF

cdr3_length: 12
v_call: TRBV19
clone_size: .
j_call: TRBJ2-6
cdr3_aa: CASKSGANVLTF

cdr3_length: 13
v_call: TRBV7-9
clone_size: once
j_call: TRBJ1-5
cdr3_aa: CASSLGGVQPQHF

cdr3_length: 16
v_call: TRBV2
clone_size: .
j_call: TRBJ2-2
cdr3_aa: CASSEARRANTGELFF

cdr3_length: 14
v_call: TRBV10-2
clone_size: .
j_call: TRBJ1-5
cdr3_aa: CASSESMGNQPQHF

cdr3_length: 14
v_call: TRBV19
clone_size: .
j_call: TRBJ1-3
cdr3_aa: CASSSQASGNTIYF

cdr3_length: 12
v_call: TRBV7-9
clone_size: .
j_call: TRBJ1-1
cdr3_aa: CASSGGTAEAFF

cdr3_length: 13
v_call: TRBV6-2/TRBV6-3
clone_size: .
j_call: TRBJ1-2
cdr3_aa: CASSYSELYGYTF